This T cell receptor (beta chain) was observed in a study of cytotoxic CD8 clonotypes in ibrutinib-treated CLL. This CDR3 has 13 residues. Looked up from germline, CDR1 is LNHDA and CDR2 is SQIVND (reference sequence). Trimming removed 2 bases from V and 2 bases from J, with 6 bases in between. This clone was observed a handful of times. Here immunoSEQ multiplex PCR was the method, and the copy in TCRdb shows in-frame clones only, minus some. Altogether approximately 280,000 clones are present, 70% to 80% being singletons, with the ten largest covering roughly 5%. The chain links TRBV19 to TRBJ1-2; D is ambiguous. The clonotype originates from a human donor with chronic lymphocytic leukemia. Sequenced material: PBMCs, taken at disease progression, from a patient treated with ibrutinib. The CDR3 sequence: CASSITRNYGYTF. CDR3 coding DNA: TGTGCCAGTAGTATAACACGCAACTATGGCTACACCTTC. The full variable domain, completed using reference TRBV19 and TRBJ1-2, is DGGITQSPKYLFRKEGQNVTLSCEQNLNHDAMYWYRQDPGQGLRLIYYSQIVNDFQKGDIAEGYSVSREKKESFPLTVTSAQKNPTAFYLCASSITRNYGYTFGSGTRLTVV.